Reported below is one T cell receptor (beta chain). Antigen specificity is unknown. The PCR was carried out with 60 Vbeta primers and 13 Jbeta primers. Sequencing used immunoSEQ multiplex PCR; TCRdb keeps in-frame clones, though not all of them. The sample holds fewer than 250,000 clones, about 83% seen once. This entry is derived from a study of cytomegalovirus exposure and HLA in healthy donors. Study context: Findings of an earlier analysis included some 120 million unique TCR beta sequences from some 180 million T cells.

General observations from the study: Equally common other TCR beta chains were less clonally expanded than HLA-associated ones, a later analysis found.

J was trimmed by 5 bases and V by 4 bases; bases with no gene match: 9. The CDR3 spans 15 residues. CDR1 and CDR2 from the germline V gene are SEHNR and FQNEAQ (reference sequence). The chain couples TRBV7-9 to TRBJ1-2, with 8 positions matching TRBD1. The TCR was taken from a man aged 35 to 55 in good health and CMV-seropositive. Material: PBMCs. CDR3 protein: CASSSRGQGRYGYTF. CDR3 in DNA: TGTGCCAGCAGCTCCCGAGGACAGGGAAGATATGGCTACACCTTC.